Reported below is one TCR beta chain. In the original workflow: For nucleated cells, counts were estimated from reference gene primer amplification. Clones were sequenced by immunoSEQ multiplex PCR, and TCRdb holds only the in-frame ones, with some missing. The V and J calls and clone size come from that table; D and trimming were worked out from the DNA. The profile shows some 31,000 clones, over 75% of them singletons. This record belongs to a study of blood T cell repertoires in COVID-19. About the research overall: The samples span acute and convalescent COVID-19 from the United States, Italy and Spain. Sample material is recorded as cDNA or gDNA derived from T cells, B-cell-depleted T cells, or PBMCs.

The CDR3 is 14 residues long. Germline CDR1 is MNHNY and CDR2 is SVGAGI (reference sequence). Trimming took 6 bases from V and 5 from J; bases not matched to a gene: 8. The sequenced sample consisted of peripheral blood. The receptor was derived from a man aged 80 or over with active COVID-19. The chain carries TRBV6-6 and TRBJ2-3; 7 bases map to TRBD1. Written as DNA, the CDR3 is TGTGCCAGCAGCCCGACCCGGGACAGAGATACGCAGTATTTT. Amino acids: CASSPTRDRDTQYF.